Below, one TCR beta chain is given with its context. This specimen comes from a study of blood T cell repertoires in COVID-19. Study-level background: T cells, B-cell-depleted T cells, or PBMCs provided the cDNA or gDNA that served as material.

Sequencing was performed with immunoSEQ multiplex PCR; in TCRdb, only in-frame clones are kept and a portion is missing. The table includes roughly 160,000 clones, around 79% detected once. V was trimmed by 0 bases and J by 1 base, leaving 7 bases between them. Germline V gives CDR1 SGHRS, CDR2 YFSETQ. The CDR3 runs 14 residues. This TCR was sampled from a man in his fifties or sixties who had recovered from COVID-19. This rearrangement joins TRBV5-1 to TRBJ2-5; D is unclear. The sequencing sample was made of PBMCs or T cells enriched from blood (not recorded which). The CDR3 coding sequence is TGCGCCAGCAGCTTGGAGGCGGTCCAAGAGACCCAGTACTTC. Protein sequence: CASSLEAVQETQYF. The full variable domain, in which reference TRBV5-1 and TRBJ2-5 provide the parts outside the CDR3, is KAGVTQTPRYLIKTRGQQVTLSCSPISGHRSVSWYQQTPGQGLQFLFEYFSETQRNKGNFPGRFSGRQFSNSRSEMNVSTLELGDSALYLCASSLEAVQETQYFGPGTRLLVL.